This T cell receptor beta chain comes out of a study of blood T cells in healthy people across ages. As for this clonotype: The antigen is not known.

The germline CDR1 and CDR2 sequences are SGHDT and YYEEEE. The V end was cut by 5 bases, the J end by 3 bases, with 13 bases between. This CDR3 spans 14 amino acids. Study results and caveats: Per million T cells, the diversity of TCR beta decreased roughly linearly as age advanced. Naive CD4+ cells and diversity were both higher in long-lived donors than in aged donors. It was held that diversity estimates obtained from one million T cells represented underestimates.

There were at least 6 micrograms of total RNA extracted from every sample. Using a J-beta primer mix together with a sample-barcoded 5' primer, a second PCR was run for 7 to 11 cycles. MiXCR, applied by TCRdb to the 5' RACE reads, yields one record per CDR3 protein. Of about 1.5 million distinct CDR3 sequences in the sample, roughly 43% were seen once. Material for sequencing was blood. The chain combines TRBV5-6 with TRBJ2-3; the D gene is possibly TRBD2 (6 bases). This TCR came from a woman between 18 and 29 years old in good health. The CDR3 region has the DNA TGTGCCAGCAGTTCGGGGGAACCGACAGATACGCAGTATTTT. Encoded protein: CASSSGEPTDTQYF.